A selection of T cell receptor beta chains follows, all from one sample in a study of blood T cell repertoires in COVID-19. Sequenced by immunoSEQ multiplex PCR; TCRdb stores in-frame clones only, minus some. The sample lists around 70,000 clones, around 80% occurring once. The sequenced sample consisted of peripheral blood. These receptors came from a human donor in a cohort sampled during active COVID-19. Each CDR3 is given with its conserved first and last residue. The order of the fields is D gene, V gene, clone size, J gene, CDR3 protein, CDR3 DNA. D genes are given only for firm matches. Clone size is shown for a subset of rows, as once, few, many or a class of expanded clone.

>NA|TRBV5-1|NA|TRBJ2-7
CASSRDPGGYEQYF
TGCGCCAGCAGCCGGGATCCAGGGGGGTACGAGCAGTACTTC
>NA|TRBV20-1|NA|TRBJ2-7
CSARQGYEQYF
TGCAGTGCTAGACAGGGCTACGAGCAGTACTTC
>TRBD1|TRBV18|NA|TRBJ1-1
CASSPKGGMNTEAFF
TGTGCCAGCTCACCCAAAGGGGGCATGAACACTGAAGCTTTCTTT
>TRBD1|TRBV28|NA|TRBJ1-2
CASSLQGEPYGYTF
TGTGCCAGCAGTTTACAGGGGGAGCCCTATGGCTACACCTTC
>TRBD2|TRBV5-1|NA|TRBJ2-1
CASRGTSGSNEQFF
TGCGCCAGCAGGGGGACTAGCGGGAGTAATGAGCAGTTCTTC
>TRBD1|TRBV18|NA|TRBJ2-1
CASSPGQIYNEQFF
TGTGCCAGCTCACCGGGACAGATCTACAATGAGCAGTTCTTC
>NA|TRBV10-2|NA|TRBJ2-7
CASSVEGGYGEQYF
TGCGCCAGCAGTGTTGAGGGGGGGTACGGCGAGCAGTACTTC
>TRBD1|TRBV3-1/TRBV3-2|NA|TRBJ2-6
CASSRDSSGANVLTF
TGTGCCAGCAGCCGGGACAGCTCTGGGGCCAACGTCCTGACTTTC
>NA|TRBV7-8|few|TRBJ2-7
CASSLDTSVYEQYF
TGTGCCAGCAGCTTAGATACGTCGGTTTACGAGCAGTACTTC
>NA|TRBV10-3|NA|TRBJ2-7
CAISEPGHQSSYEQYF
TGTGCCATCAGTGAACCGGGACATCAAAGCTCCTACGAGCAGTACTTC
>NA|TRBV7-2|NA|TRBJ1-1
CASRRVISTEAFF
TGTGCCAGCAGGAGGGTGATTAGCACTGAAGCTTTCTTT
>NA|TRBV15|NA|TRBJ2-1
CATSTWGYEQFF
TGTGCCACCAGCACCTGGGGCTATGAGCAGTTCTTC
>TRBD2|TRBV6-2/TRBV6-3|NA|TRBJ2-3
CASSYYEGGPSSQYF
TGTGCCAGCAGTTATTATGAGGGAGGGCCCTCGTCGCAGTATTTT
>NA|TRBV29-1|once|TRBJ2-6
CSVEHRSSGANVLTF
TGCAGCGTTGAACACAGGAGCTCTGGGGCCAACGTCCTGACTTTC
>TRBD1|TRBV9|medium-sized|TRBJ1-1
CASSAGTGANTEAFF
TGTGCCAGCAGCGCGGGGACAGGAGCGAACACTGAAGCTTTCTTT
>TRBD1|TRBV5-6|once|TRBJ2-5
CASSGGGQGAETQYF
TGTGCCAGCAGCGGGGGAGGACAGGGGGCGGAGACCCAGTACTTC
>TRBD1|TRBV19|NA|TRBJ1-5
CASSIEQGNQPQHF
TGTGCCAGTAGTATTGAACAGGGGAATCAGCCCCAGCATTTT
>NA|TRBV5-1|NA|TRBJ2-7
CASSLGQRLSYEQYF
TGCGCCAGCAGCTTGGGCCAGCGGTTGAGCTACGAGCAGTACTTC
>NA|TRBV9|NA|TRBJ2-3
CASSASGGSTDTQYF
TGTGCCAGCAGCGCCTCTGGCGGTAGCACAGATACGCAGTATTTT
>TRBD1|TRBV27|NA|TRBJ1-4
CASSFQGAGEKLFF
TGTGCCAGCAGTTTCCAGGGGGCTGGGGAAAAACTGTTTTTT
>TRBD1|TRBV3-1/TRBV3-2|NA|TRBJ2-5
CASSYPGQRIQETQYF
TGTGCCAGCAGCTATCCGGGACAGCGAATCCAAGAGACCCAGTACTTC
>TRBD2|TRBV7-9|once|TRBJ2-7
CASKAPGGGSYEQYF
TGTGCCAGCAAAGCCCCGGGCGGGGGATCCTACGAGCAGTACTTC
>NA|TRBV19|NA|TRBJ2-6
CASSIGLKYSSGANVLTF
TGTGCCAGTAGTATAGGCCTCAAGTACAGCTCTGGGGCCAACGTCCTGACTTTC
>NA|TRBV19|NA|TRBJ2-7
CASSIDQLPSGEQYF
TGTGCCAGTAGTATAGATCAACTCCCGTCGGGCGAGCAGTACTTC
>NA|TRBV5-1|NA|TRBJ1-2
CASSLDRGANYGYTF
TGCGCCAGCAGCTTGGATCGGGGTGCTAACTATGGCTACACCTTC
>TRBD2|TRBV4-3|NA|TRBJ2-1
CASSQTSGSVGEQFF
TGCGCCAGCAGCCAAACTAGCGGATCGGTGGGTGAGCAGTTCTTC
>NA|TRBV3-1/TRBV3-2|NA|TRBJ1-5
CASSQRGEGEPQHF
TGTGCCAGCAGCCAACGGGGGGAGGGCGAGCCCCAGCATTTT
>TRBD2|TRBV6-2/TRBV6-3|once|TRBJ2-7
CASSSGTGTSGTYEQYF
TGTGCCAGCAGCTCCGGGACAGGGACTAGCGGGACCTACGAGCAGTACTTC
>TRBD1|TRBV19|NA|TRBJ1-5
CASTPGGYRNQPQHF
TGTGCCAGTACCCCAGGGGGGTACCGCAATCAGCCCCAGCATTTT
>TRBD1|TRBV7-6|NA|TRBJ2-2
CASSFVGQGRTGELFF
TGTGCCAGCAGCTTCGTCGGACAGGGCAGGACCGGGGAGCTGTTTTTT
>NA|TRBV10-3|NA|TRBJ1-1
CAISARGSGVAFF
TGTGCCATCAGTGCTCGGGGAAGCGGAGTAGCTTTCTTT
>NA|TRBV3-1/TRBV3-2|NA|TRBJ2-2
CASSQVAQGLTGELFF
TGTGCCAGCAGCCAAGTTGCCCAGGGACTCACCGGGGAGCTGTTTTTT
>TRBD2|TRBV3-1/TRBV3-2|few|TRBJ2-7
CASSHQTSGSSYEQYF
TGTGCCAGCAGCCACCAAACTAGCGGGAGCTCCTACGAGCAGTACTTC
>NA|TRBV28|once|TRBJ1-5
CASSLAAETVPQHF
TGTGCCAGCAGTCTTGCGGCAGAAACGGTCCCCCAGCATTTT
>TRBD1|TRBV6-2/TRBV6-3|NA|TRBJ1-1
CASSSNRGLINTEAFF
TGTGCCAGCAGTTCAAACAGGGGGCTCATTAACACTGAAGCTTTCTTT
>NA|TRBV7-8|few|TRBJ2-7
CASSLGAGSSYEQYF
TGTGCCAGCAGCTTAGGTGCTGGGAGCTCCTACGAGCAGTACTTC